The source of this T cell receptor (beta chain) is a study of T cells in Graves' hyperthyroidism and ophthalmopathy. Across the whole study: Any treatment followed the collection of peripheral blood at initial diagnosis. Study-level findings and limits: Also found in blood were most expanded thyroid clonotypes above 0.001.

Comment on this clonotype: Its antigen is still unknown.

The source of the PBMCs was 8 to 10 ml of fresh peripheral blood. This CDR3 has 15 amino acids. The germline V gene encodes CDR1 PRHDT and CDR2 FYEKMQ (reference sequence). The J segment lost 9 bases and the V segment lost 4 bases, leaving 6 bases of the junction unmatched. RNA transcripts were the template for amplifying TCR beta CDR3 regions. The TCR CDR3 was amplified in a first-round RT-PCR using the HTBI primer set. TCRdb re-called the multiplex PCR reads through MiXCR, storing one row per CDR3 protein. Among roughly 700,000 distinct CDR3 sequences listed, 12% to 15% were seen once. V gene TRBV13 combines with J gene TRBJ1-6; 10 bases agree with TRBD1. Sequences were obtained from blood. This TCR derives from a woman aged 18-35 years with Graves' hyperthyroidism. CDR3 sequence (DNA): TGTGCCAGCAGCTCTCCGGGACAGGGGTTTTCACCCCTCCACTTT. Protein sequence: CASSSPGQGFSPLHF.